This T cell receptor (beta chain) was recorded in a study of blood T cell repertoires in COVID-19. Study at large: Donors in the United States, Italy and Spain gave samples during acute or convalescent COVID-19. T cells, B-cell-depleted T cells, or PBMCs supplied cDNA or gDNA.

Germline V gene sequence: CDR1 SGHAT, CDR2 FQNNGV. CDR3 length: 14 residues. Trimming removed 2 bases at V and 3 bases at J, with 7 bases between. The authors' processing: Amplification from reference gene primers served as the basis for estimated nucleated cell counts. Profiling relied on immunoSEQ multiplex PCR, and the TCRdb table lists in-frame clones only, not all of them. That table is the source of V, J and clone size, and D and trimming were worked out from the DNA. The table shows approximately 190,000 clones, with 85% to 90% occurring only once. This receptor was obtained from an elderly man with acute or convalescent COVID-19. The source material was peripheral blood. The chain uses TRBV11-2 and TRBJ2-2; no clear D gene. In DNA form, the CDR3 reads TGTGCCAGCAGCTTACTAAAAGACACCGGGGAGCTGTTTTTT. This sequence encodes CASSLLKDTGELFF.